What follows is one T cell receptor beta chain and its context. CDR3 size: 14 residues. Germline CDR1 DFQATT, CDR2 SNEGSKA (reference sequence). V lost 7 bases to trimming and J lost 7 bases; unmatched junction nucleotides: 10. This record belongs to a study of T cells in Graves' hyperthyroidism and ophthalmopathy. Study overall: Peripheral blood specimens were obtained at initial diagnosis, prior to any treatment.

Patients were excluded for uncontrolled infection, other autoimmune disease, pregnancy or lactation. PBMCs were derived from about 10 ml fresh peripheral blood. TCR beta CDR3 region amplification was performed from RNA transcripts. HTBI primers were used for first-round RT-PCR of the TCR CDR3. Each CDR3 protein is one row after TCRdb ran MiXCR on the multiplex PCR reads. The sample carries some 770,000 distinct CDR3 sequences, roughly 17% recorded once. The sample consisted of blood. The V and J genes are TRBV20-1 and TRBJ1-6; 7 bases fit TRBD1. This TCR came from a man aged 18 to 30 with Graves' hyperthyroidism. The CDR3 spells CSGGRGGGNSPLHF. Here the CDR3 DNA reads TGCAGTGGGGGCAGGGGAGGGGGCAATTCACCCCTCCACTTT.